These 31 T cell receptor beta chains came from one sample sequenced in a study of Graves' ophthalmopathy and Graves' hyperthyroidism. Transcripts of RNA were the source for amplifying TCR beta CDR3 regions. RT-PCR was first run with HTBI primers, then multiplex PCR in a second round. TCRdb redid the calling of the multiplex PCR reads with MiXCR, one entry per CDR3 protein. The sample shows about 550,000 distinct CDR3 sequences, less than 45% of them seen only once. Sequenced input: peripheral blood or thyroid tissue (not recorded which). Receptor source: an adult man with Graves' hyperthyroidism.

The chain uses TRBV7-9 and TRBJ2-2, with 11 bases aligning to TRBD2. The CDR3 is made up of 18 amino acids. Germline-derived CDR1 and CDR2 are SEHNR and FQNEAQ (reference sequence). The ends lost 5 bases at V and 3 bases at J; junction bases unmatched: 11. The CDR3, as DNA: TGTGCCAGCAGCCCAAGACTAGCGGGACTAGCCGACACCGGGGAGCTGTTTTTT. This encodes CASSPRLAGLADTGELFF.

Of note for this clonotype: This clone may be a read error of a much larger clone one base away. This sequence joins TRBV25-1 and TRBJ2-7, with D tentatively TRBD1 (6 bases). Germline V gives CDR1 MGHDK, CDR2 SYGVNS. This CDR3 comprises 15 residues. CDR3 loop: CASSGPGHRSYGQYF. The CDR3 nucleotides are TGTGCCAGCAGTGGACCGGGACACCGATCCTACGGGCAGTACTTC.

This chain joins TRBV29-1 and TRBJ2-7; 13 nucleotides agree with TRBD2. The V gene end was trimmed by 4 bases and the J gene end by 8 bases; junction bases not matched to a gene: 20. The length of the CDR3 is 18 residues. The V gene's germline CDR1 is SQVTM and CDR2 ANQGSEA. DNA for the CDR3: TGCAGCGTTGCCGCCAGCAGCCCACTAGCGGGAGGGCCTGAACAGCAGTACTTC. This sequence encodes CSVAASSPLAGGPEQQYF.

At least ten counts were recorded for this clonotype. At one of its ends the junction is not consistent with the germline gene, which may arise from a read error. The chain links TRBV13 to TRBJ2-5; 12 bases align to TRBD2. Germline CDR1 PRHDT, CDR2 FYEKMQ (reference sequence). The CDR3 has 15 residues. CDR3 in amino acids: CASSQGTSGPSISSF. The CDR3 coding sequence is TGTGCCAGCAGCCAGGGGACTAGCGGGCCTTCAATCTCCTCCTTC.

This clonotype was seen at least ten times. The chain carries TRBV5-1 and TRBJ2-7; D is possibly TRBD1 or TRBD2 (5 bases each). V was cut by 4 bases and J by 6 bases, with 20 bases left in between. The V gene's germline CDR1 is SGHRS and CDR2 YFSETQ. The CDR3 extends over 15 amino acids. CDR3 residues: CASSGYSGPPSEQYF. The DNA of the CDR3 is TGCGCCAGCAGCGGATATTCGGGACCACCCTCCGAGCAGTACTTC.

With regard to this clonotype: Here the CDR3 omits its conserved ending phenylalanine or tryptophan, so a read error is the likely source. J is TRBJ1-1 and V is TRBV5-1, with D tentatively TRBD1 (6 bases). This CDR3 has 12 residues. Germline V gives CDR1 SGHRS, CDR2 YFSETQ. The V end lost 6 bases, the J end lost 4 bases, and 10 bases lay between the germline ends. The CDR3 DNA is TGCGCCAGCAACCAGGGGTCCACTGAAGCTTTCCTT. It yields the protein CASNQGSTEAFL.

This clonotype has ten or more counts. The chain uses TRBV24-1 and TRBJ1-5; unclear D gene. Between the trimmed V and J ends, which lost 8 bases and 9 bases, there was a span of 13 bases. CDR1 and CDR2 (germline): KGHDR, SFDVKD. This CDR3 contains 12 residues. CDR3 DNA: TGTGCCACCAAGGGCTCTACCGGGCCCCAGCATTTT. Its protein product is CATKGSTGPQHF.

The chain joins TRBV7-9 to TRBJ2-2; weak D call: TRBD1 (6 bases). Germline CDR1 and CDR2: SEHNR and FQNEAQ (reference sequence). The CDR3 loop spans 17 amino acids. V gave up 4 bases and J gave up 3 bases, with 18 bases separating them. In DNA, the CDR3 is TGTGCCAGCAGCTCCCAACCCAGGGGTGGCTACACCGGGGAGCTGTTTTTT. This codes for CASSSQPRGGYTGELFF.

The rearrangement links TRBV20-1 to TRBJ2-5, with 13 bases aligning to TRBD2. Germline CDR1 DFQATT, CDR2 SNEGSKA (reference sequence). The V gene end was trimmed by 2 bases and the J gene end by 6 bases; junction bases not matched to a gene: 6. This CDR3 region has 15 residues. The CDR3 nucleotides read TGCAGTGCTAGACGTGAGACTAGCGGGGGGAAGACCCAGTACTTC. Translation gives CSARRETSGGKTQYF.

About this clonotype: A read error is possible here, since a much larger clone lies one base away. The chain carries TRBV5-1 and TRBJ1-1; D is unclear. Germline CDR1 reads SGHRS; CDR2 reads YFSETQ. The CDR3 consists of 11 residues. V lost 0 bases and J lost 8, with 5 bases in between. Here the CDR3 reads CASSLDNEAFF. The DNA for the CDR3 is TGCGCCAGCAGCTTGGACAACGAAGCTTTCTTT.

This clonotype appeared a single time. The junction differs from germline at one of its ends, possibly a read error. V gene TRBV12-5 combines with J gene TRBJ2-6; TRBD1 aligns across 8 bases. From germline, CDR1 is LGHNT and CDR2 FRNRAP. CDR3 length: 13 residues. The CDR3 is CASSRQGQNTEAF. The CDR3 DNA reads TGTGCCAGCAGCCGACAGGGGCAGAACACTGAAGCTTTC.

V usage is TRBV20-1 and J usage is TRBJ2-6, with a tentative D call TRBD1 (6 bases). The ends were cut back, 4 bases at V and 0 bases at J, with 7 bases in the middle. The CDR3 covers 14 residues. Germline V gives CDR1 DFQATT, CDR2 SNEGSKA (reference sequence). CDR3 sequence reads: CSAKGVSGANVLTF. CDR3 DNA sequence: TGCAGTGCTAAGGGGGTCTCTGGGGCCAACGTCCTGACTTTC.

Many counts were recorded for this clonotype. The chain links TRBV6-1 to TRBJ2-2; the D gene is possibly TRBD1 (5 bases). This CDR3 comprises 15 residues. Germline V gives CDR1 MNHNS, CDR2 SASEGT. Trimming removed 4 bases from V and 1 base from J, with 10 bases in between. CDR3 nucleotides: TGTGCCAGCAGTGGAAGGACACGGAACACCGGGGAGCTGTTTTTT. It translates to CASSGRTRNTGELFF.

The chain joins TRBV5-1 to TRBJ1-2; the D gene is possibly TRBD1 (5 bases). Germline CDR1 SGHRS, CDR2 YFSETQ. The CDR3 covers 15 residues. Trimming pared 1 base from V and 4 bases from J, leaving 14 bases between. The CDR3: CASSLTGGETYGYTF. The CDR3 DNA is TGCGCCAGCAGCTTGACGGGGGGAGAGACCTATGGCTACACCTTC.

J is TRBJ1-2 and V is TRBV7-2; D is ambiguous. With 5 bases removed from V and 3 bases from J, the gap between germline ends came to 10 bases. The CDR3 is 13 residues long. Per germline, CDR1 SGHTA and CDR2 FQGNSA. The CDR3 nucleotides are TGTGCCAGCAGCCCTTACAGAGACTATGGCTACACCTTC. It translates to CASSPYRDYGYTF.

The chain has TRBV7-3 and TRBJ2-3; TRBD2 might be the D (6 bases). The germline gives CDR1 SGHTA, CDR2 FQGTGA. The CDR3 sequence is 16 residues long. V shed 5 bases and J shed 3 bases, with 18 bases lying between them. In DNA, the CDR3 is TGTGCCAGCAGCCATAAGGCGGGGCAGGGAACAGATACGCAGTATTTT. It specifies CASSHKAGQGTDTQYF.

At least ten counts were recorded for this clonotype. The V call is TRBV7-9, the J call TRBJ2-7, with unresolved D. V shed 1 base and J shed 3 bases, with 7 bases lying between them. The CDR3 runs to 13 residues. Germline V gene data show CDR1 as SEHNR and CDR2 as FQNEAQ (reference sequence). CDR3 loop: CASSLESSYEQYF. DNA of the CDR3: TGTGCCAGCAGCTTAGAATCCAGCTACGAGCAGTACTTC.

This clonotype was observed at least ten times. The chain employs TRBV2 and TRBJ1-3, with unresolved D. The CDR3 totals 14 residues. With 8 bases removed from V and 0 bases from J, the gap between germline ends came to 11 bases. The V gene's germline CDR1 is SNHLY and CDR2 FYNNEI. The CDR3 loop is CASARRDSGNTIYF. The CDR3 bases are TGTGCCAGCGCCCGCAGAGACTCTGGAAACACCATATATTTT.

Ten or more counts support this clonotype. Written as DNA, the CDR3 is TGCAGTGCTAGAGAGGTTCCGGATTACACCGGGGAGCTGTTTTTT. Its translation is CSAREVPDYTGELFF. The chain couples TRBV20-1 to TRBJ2-2; no clear D gene. Germline lookup yields CDR1 DFQATT and CDR2 SNEGSKA (reference sequence). Trimming removed 0 bases from V and 3 bases from J, with 11 bases in between. The CDR3 sequence is 15 residues long.

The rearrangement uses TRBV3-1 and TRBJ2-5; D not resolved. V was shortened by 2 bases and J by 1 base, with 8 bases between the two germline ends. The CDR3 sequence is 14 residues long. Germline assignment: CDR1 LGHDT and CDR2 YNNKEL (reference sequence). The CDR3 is CASSQKATQETQYF. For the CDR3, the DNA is TGTGCCAGCAGCCAAAAGGCTACCCAAGAGACCCAGTACTTC.

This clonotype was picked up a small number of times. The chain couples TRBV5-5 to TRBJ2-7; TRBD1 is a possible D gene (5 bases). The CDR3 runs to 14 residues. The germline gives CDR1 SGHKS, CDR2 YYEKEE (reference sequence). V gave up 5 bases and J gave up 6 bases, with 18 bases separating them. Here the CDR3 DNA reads TGTGCCAGCAGGTTGCAAATGACAGAAGGCGAGCAGTACTTC. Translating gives CASRLQMTEGEQYF.

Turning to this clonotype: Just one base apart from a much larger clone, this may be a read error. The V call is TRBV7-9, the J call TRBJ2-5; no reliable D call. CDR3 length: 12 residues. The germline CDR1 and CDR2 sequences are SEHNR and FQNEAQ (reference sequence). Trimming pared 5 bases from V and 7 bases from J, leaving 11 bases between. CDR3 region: CASSQGMGTQYF. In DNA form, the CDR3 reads TGTGCCAGCAGCCAAGGGATGGGGACCCAGTACTTC. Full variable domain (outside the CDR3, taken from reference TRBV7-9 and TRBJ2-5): DTGVSQNPRHKITKRGQNVTFRCDPISEHNRLYWYRQTLGQGPEFLTYFQNEAQLEKSRLLSDRFSAERPKGSFSTLEIQRTEQGDSAMYLCASSQGMGTQYFGPGTRLLVL.

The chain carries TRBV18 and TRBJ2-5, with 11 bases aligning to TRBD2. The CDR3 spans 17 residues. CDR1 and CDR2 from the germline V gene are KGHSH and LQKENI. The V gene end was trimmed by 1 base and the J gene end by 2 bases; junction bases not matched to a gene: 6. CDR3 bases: TGTGCCAGCTCACCACTAGGGACTAGCGGTTATCAAGAGACCCAGTACTTC. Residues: CASSPLGTSGYQETQYF.

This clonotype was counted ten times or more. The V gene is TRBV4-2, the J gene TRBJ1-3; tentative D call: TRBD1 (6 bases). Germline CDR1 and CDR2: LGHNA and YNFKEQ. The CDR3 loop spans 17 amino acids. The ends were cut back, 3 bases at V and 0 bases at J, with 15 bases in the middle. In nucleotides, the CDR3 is TGTGCCAGCAGCCACCCACAGGGACCGAACTCTGGAAACACCATATATTTT. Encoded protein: CASSHPQGPNSGNTIYF.

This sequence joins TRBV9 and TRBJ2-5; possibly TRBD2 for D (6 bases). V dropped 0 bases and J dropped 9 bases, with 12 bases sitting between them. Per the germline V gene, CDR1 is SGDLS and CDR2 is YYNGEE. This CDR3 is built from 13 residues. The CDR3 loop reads CASSVGGGEAQYF. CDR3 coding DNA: TGTGCCAGCAGCGTAGGAGGAGGGGAGGCCCAGTACTTC.

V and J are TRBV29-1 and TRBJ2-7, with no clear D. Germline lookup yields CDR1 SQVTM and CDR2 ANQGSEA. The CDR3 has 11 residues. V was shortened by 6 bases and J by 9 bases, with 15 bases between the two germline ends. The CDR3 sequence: CSVTTGASQYF. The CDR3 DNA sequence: TGCAGCGTAACAACTGGTGCGTCGCAGTACTTC.

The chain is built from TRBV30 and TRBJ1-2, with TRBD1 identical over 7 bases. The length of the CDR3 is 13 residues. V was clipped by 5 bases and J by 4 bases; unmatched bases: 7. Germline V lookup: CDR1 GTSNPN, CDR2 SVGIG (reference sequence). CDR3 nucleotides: TGTGCCTGGTCCAGACAGGGTAGCTATGGCTACACCTTC. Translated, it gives CAWSRQGSYGYTF.

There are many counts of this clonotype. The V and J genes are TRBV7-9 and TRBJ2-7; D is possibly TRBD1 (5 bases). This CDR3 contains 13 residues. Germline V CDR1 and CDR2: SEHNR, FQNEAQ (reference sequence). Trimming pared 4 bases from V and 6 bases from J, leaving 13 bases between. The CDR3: CASSSKKGREQYF. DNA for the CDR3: TGTGCCAGCAGCTCAAAGAAGGGGCGCGAGCAGTACTTC.

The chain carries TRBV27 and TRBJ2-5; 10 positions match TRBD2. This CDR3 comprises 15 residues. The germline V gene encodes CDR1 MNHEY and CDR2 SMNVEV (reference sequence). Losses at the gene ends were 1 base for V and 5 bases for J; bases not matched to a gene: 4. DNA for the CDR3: TGTGCCAGCAGTTTATTACTAGCGGGACGTGAGACCCAGTACTTC. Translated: CASSLLLAGRETQYF.

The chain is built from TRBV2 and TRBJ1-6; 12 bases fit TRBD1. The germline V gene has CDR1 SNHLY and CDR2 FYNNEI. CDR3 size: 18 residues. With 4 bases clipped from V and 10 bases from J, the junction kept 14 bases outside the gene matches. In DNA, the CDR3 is TGTGCCAGCAGTGCCACACCCACGGGACAGGGGGCTGGATCACCCCTCCACTTT. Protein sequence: CASSATPTGQGAGSPLHF.

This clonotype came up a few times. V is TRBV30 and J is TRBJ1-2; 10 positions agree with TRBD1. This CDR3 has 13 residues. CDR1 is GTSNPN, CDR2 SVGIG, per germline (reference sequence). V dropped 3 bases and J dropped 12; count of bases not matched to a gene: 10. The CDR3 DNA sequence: TGTGCCTGGAGCCCCGACAGGGGGCATTGGCACACCTTC. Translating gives CAWSPDRGHWHTF.